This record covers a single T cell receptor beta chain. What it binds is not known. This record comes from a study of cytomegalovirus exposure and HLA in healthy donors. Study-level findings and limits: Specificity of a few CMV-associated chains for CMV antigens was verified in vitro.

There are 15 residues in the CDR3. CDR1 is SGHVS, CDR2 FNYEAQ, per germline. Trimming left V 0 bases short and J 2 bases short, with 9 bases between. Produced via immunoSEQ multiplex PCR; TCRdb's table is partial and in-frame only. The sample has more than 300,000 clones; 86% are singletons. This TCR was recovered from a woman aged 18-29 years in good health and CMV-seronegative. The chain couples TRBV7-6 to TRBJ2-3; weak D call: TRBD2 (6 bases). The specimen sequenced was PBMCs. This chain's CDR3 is CASSLAGGTTDTQYF. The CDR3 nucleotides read TGTGCCAGCAGCTTAGCGGGGGGAACCACAGATACGCAGTATTTT.